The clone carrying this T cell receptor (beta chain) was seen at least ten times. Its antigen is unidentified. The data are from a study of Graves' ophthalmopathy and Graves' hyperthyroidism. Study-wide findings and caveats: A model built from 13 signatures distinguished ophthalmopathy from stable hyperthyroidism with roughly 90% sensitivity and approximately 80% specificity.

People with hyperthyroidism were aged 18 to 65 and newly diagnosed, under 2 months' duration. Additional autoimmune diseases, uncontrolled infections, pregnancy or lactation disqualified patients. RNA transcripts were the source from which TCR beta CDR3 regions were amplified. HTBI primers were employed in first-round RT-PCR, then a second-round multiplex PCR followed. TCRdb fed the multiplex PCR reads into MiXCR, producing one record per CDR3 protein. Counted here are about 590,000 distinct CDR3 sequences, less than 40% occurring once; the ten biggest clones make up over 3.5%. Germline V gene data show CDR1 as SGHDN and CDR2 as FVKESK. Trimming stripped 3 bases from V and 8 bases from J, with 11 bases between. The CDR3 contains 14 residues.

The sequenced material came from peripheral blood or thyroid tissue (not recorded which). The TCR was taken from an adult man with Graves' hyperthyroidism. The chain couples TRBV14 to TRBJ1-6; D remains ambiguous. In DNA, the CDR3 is TGTGCCAGCAGCCAGCAGTGGGCGGATTCACCCCTCCACTTT. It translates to CASSQQWADSPLHF.